This T cell receptor beta chain was obtained from a study of lymphopenia after photon versus proton radiotherapy. As concerns this clone: The antigen is not known.

Notes on the study in general: After the lymphocyte nadir, photon-treated repertoires showed oligoclonal expansion, especially of CD8+ Temra cells. Photon-treated patients lost naive T cells and TCR diversity; proton-treated stayed stable.

Profiled with immunoSEQ multiplex PCR; TCRdb holds only in-frame clones, not every one. The sample yields some 25,000 clones, around 85% seen once. CDR3 length: 14 residues. With 3 bases clipped from V and 5 bases from J, the junction kept 1 base outside the gene matches. In germline, CDR1 is LNHDA, CDR2 SQIVND (reference sequence). The receptor's source is a man aged 25 to 45 with gastric cancer. Source: peripheral blood, taken from a patient treated with photon-based radiotherapy. The chain carries TRBV19 and TRBJ2-3, with 11 bases that match TRBD1. The CDR3 spells CASSMDRGRDTQYF. CDR3 sequence (DNA): TGTGCCAGTAGTATGGACAGGGGGCGAGATACGCAGTATTTT.